The text below deals with one TCR beta chain. The antigen remains unidentified. Deep-level running was used for the assay. TCRdb's copy holds only in-frame clones and misses some; the assay was immunoSEQ multiplex PCR. This sample has 2 million to 2.5 million clones, with roughly 92% found just once. This entry comes from a study of shared clonotypes between healthy human individuals. Study-wide findings and caveats: Relative to their counterparts shared across all four donors, non-shared clonotypes exhibited diminished generation probabilities. Richness estimates generally favored naive over memory subsets. Clonotype sharing among donors was thought likely to change with sequencing depth.

The TCR comes from a man aged 18 to 35 in good health. Some clones in this sample may be carry-over from other donors' samples. The sample taken for sequencing was naive CD4+ T cells from PBMCs. As to subset: CD45RA+ positively selected.

The CDR3 reads CASSLAIGADTGELFF. The CDR3 coding sequence is TGCGCCAGCAGCTTGGCCATTGGGGCGGACACCGGGGAGCTGTTTTTT. V is TRBV5-1 and J is TRBJ2-2, with D perhaps matching TRBD1 (5 bases). Looked up from germline, CDR1 is SGHRS and CDR2 is YFSETQ. Trimming removed 0 bases at V and 3 bases at J, with 12 bases between. This CDR3 is built from 16 residues.